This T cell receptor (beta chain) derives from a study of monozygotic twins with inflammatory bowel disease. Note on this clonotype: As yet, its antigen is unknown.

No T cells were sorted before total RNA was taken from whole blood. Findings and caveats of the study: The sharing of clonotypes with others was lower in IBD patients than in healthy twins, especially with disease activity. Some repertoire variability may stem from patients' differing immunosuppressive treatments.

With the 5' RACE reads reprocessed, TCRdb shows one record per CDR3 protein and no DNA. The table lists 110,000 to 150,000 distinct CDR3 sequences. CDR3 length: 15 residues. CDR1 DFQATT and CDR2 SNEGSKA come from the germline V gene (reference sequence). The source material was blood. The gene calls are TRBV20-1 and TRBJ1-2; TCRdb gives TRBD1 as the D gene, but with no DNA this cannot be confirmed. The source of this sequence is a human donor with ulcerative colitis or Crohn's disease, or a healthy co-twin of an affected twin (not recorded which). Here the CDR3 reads CSARVPGQGVFGYTF.